This T cell receptor (beta chain) came from a study of T-cell reconstitution after alpha-beta-depleted transplantation in children. V lost 1 base and J lost 5; bases outside the gene matches: 9. Germline V CDR1 and CDR2: PRHDT, FYEKMQ (reference sequence). This CDR3 has 16 amino acids. The TCRbeta library was prepared with unique molecular identifiers. TCRdb analysed the PCR reads with MiXCR anew, one entry per CDR3 protein. The sample shows roughly 610,000 distinct CDR3 sequences, approximately 10% of them seen only once. The rearrangement uses TRBV13 and TRBJ2-5, with 8 bases aligning to TRBD1. The receptor was isolated from a human donor who donated a stem cell graft to a child with acute myeloid leukemia. This sample comprised PBMCs from the stem cell graft donor, obtained from the stem cell graft. This CDR3 reads CASSLAAGGMMETQYF. The CDR3 coding sequence is TGTGCCAGCAGCTTAGCTGCAGGGGGCATGATGGAGACCCAGTACTTC.